Sequencing of this T cell receptor (beta chain) was carried out in a study of a mutant IDH1 vaccine in newly diagnosed glioma. The wider study: Males made up approximately 62% and females roughly 40% of treated patients, whose mean age was about 40 years.

The CDR3 extends over 16 amino acids. With 1 base clipped from V and 8 bases from J, the junction kept 7 bases outside the gene matches. CDR1 and CDR2 from the germline V gene are SGHVS and FQNEAQ. As to time point: week 23, last vaccination. All doses held 300 ug of mutant IDH1 20-mer peptide, with topical imiquimod. The study enrolled donors with new WHO grade 3 or 4 IDH1-mutant, ATRX-lost astrocytomas. As concerns this clone: What it binds is unknown.

Clones were sequenced by immunoSEQ multiplex PCR, and TCRdb holds only the in-frame ones, with some missing. Of under 70,000 clones listed, over 75% are singletons. The sample consisted of PBMCs, taken from a glioma patient whose treatment included an IDH1 peptide vaccine. The V and J genes are TRBV7-8 and TRBJ2-2; TRBD1 agrees at 10 bases. The receptor's source is a man aged 18-30 years with glioma. CDR3 residues: CASSLVGGQGSGELFF. In DNA form, the CDR3 reads TGTGCCAGCAGCTTAGTAGGGGGACAGGGGTCAGGGGAGCTGTTTTTT.